Presented here are 5 T cell receptor beta chains from one specimen sequenced in a study of human T cells and chemical hapten exposure. One entry per CDR3 protein results from TCRdb running MiXCR on the RACE reads. The sample lists around 99,000 distinct CDR3 sequences, more than 9.5% seen once, with around 2.2% in the top ten. Time point in this sample: patch test 2, 6 weeks after DPC sensitization. Indicated treatment: therapeutic diphenylcyclopropenone sensitization with weekly scalp DPC. Sequenced material: whole blood, taken in connection with sensitization to the hapten diphenylcyclopropenone (DPC). These receptors originate from a man aged 40-55 years with alopecia areata. Some clones in this sample may be carry-over from other donors' samples.

This clonotype has more than one count but fewer than ten. The J gene is TRBJ2-5, the V gene TRBV12-3 or TRBV12-4; TRBD2 might be the D (5 bases). The germline V and J ends were trimmed by 3 bases and 4 bases, with 15 bases remaining between them. The CDR3 spans 15 residues. The CDR3 DNA is TGTGCCAGCAGTTTCGTCGGGATGGGGAGAGAGACCCAGTACTTC. Amino acid sequence: CASSFVGMGRETQYF.

V and J are TRBV10-3 and TRBJ2-7; D is possibly TRBD2 (6 bases). Germline assignment: CDR1 ENHRY and CDR2 SYGVKD. Deletions cut 3 bases from V and 4 bases from J, with 10 bases between. The CDR3 length is 13 residues. CDR3 nucleotide sequence: TGTGCCATCAGTGACGGGGGAAGGTACGAGCAGTACGTC. This gives the protein CAISDGGRYEQYV.

This clonotype came up many times. The rearrangement joins TRBV9 to TRBJ2-2; D unresolved. The V end was cut by 0 bases, the J end by 5 bases, with 8 bases between. The germline V gene encodes CDR1 SGDLS and CDR2 YYNGEE. CDR3 size: 14 residues. CDR3: CASSVGVGTGELFF. CDR3 nucleotide sequence: TGTGCCAGCAGCGTAGGAGTTGGGACCGGGGAGCTGTTTTTT. The full variable domain, in which reference TRBV9 and TRBJ2-2 provide the parts outside the CDR3, is DSGVTQTPKHLITATGQRVTLRCSPRSGDLSVYWYQQSLDQGLQFLIQYYNGEERAKGNILERFSAQQFPDLHSELNLSSLELGDSALYFCASSVGVGTGELFFGEGSRLTVL.

This clonotype has more than one count but fewer than ten. The rearrangement links TRBV18 to TRBJ1-4; no reliable D call. Per the germline V gene, CDR1 is KGHSH and CDR2 is LQKENI. V was cut by 4 bases and J by 0 bases, with 15 bases left in between. This CDR3 is 17 amino acids long. The CDR3 sequence is CASSQEIAHTTNEKLFF. For the CDR3, the DNA is TGTGCCAGCTCACAGGAAATCGCACATACAACTAATGAAAAACTGTTTTTT. Full variable domain (remainder filled in from reference TRBV18 and TRBJ1-4): NAGVMQNPRHLVRRRGQEARLRCSPMKGHSHVYWYRQLPEEGLKFMVYLQKENIIDESGMPKERFSAEFPKEGPSILRIQQVVRGDSAAYFCASSQEIAHTTNEKLFFGSGTQLSVL.

This clonotype was counted at least ten times. The gene calls are TRBV7-2 and TRBJ2-7, with 7 bases that match TRBD2. This CDR3 is 15 amino acids long. The J segment lost 1 base and the V segment lost 4 bases, leaving 7 bases of the junction unmatched. Germline CDR1 SGHTA, CDR2 FQGNSA. CDR3 sequence (DNA): TGTGCCAGCAGCTCCGATCCGGGAGGTTCCTACGAGCAGTACTTC. Translation gives CASSSDPGGSYEQYF.